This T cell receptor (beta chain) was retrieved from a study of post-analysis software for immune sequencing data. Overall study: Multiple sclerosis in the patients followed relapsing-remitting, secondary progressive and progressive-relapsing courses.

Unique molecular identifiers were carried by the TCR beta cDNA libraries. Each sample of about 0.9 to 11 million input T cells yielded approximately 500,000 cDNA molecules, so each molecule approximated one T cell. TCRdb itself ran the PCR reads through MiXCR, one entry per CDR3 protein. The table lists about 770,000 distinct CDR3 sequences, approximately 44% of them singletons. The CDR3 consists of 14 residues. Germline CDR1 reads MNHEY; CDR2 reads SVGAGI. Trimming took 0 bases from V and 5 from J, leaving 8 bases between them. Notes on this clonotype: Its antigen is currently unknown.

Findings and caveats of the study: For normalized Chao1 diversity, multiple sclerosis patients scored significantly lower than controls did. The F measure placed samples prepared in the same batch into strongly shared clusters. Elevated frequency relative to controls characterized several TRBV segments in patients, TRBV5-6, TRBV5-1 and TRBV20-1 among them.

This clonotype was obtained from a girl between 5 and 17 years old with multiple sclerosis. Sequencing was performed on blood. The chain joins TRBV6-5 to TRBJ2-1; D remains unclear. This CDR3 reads CASSYSDADNEQFF. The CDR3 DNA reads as TGTGCCAGCAGTTACTCTGACGCCGACAATGAGCAGTTCTTC.